This T cell receptor (beta chain) was identified in a study of human T cells and chemical hapten exposure. Study results and limitations: No shift was seen in TCRs above 1 in 1000 frequency with DPC sensitization.

One entry per CDR3 protein results from TCRdb running MiXCR on the RACE reads. The sample holds a few hundred thousand distinct CDR3 sequences, approximately 5% seen once. Indicated time point: pre-sensitization, week 0. Treatment indicated: therapeutic diphenylcyclopropenone sensitization with weekly scalp DPC. Patches went on only after blood had been drawn each time. The CDR3 sequence is 14 residues long. The germline V and J ends were trimmed by 1 base and 3 bases, with 10 bases remaining between them. Germline V gene sequence: CDR1 SGHRS, CDR2 YFSETQ. This clonotype has a count of ten or more. No antigen is known for it.

J is TRBJ1-2 and V is TRBV5-1; no definite D call. The sequenced sample was whole blood, obtained in connection with sensitization to the hapten diphenylcyclopropenone (DPC). The source is a young woman with alopecia areata. Some clones in this sample may be carry-over from other donors' samples. CDR3: CASSLRQAYYGYTF. CDR3 bases: TGCGCCAGCAGCTTGAGGCAGGCGTACTATGGCTACACCTTC.